This TCR beta chain was observed in a study of shared T cell receptors in the human thymus. Germline V gives CDR1 SGHTA, CDR2 FQGNSA. V shed 4 bases, J shed 6 bases, and the junction held 3 bases outside the gene matches. The CDR3 sequence is 15 residues long. Assay used: immunoSEQ multiplex PCR; TCRdb lists only in-frame clones, some missing. The sample includes almost 550,000 clones, around three quarters seen only once; the top ten take 0.01% to 0.015%. Another study also made use of these data, one on human thymus T cells. That study adds: Those donating were healthy Finnish infants in corrective surgery for congenital heart defects.

Input material: thymocytes. The clonotype comes from a boy younger than two with a congenital heart defect. This chain connects TRBV7-2 to TRBJ2-2; 12 bases are a match to TRBD2. CDR3 sequence (DNA): TGTGCCAGCAGCTCAGGACTAGCGGGACCCGGGGAGCTGTTTTTT. It codes for CASSSGLAGPGELFF.